This record covers a single TCR beta chain. This clone's antigen is unknown. One base away there is no much larger clone; base qualities are not given. This sample's time point label indicates: cycle 2 day 1 (C2D1) of nivolumab. Every trial patient had relapsed after autologous stem cell transplantation, and cohorts A, B and C differed in prior brentuximab vedotin exposure. The trial cohort comprised 56 patients with relapsed/refractory classical Hodgkin lymphoma whose best overall responses were complete response, partial response or progressive disease. In the multi-cohort phase II CheckMate 205 trial, trial patients received single-agent nivolumab. An independent review committee assessed best overall response by applying the 2007 International Working Group response criteria. Trial PBMCs were collected immediately before nivolumab initiation (C1D1) and during therapy at cycle 2 day 1 and cycle 4 day 1. After peripheral blood was drawn into 8 mL Vacutainer Cell Preparation Tubes, PBMCs were isolated by centrifugation and then cryopreserved.

V and J are trimmed by 0 bases and 7 bases, and the gene matches miss 6 bases of the junction. CDR3 length: 15 amino acids, cysteine to phenylalanine. Just the 45-base CDR3 DNA is kept, in frame starting at base 1. From a lookup of the germline V gene (reference sequence), CDR1 and CDR2 are LNHNV and YYDKDF. This sample stems from a study of PD-1 blockade in classical Hodgkin lymphoma (dated by TCRdb to 2020 to 2022). The study in broad terms: Nivolumab dosing was 3 mg/kg intravenously every 2 weeks, continuing until either disease progression or unacceptable toxicity. The study used TCR beta sequencing and CyTOF to define a peripheral blood immune signature of response to PD-1 blockade in classical Hodgkin lymphoma.

The investigation overall reported the following: CD4+ but not CD8+ TCR diversity rose significantly by C4D1 (p=0.0027 vs p=0.16), most apparent in complete responders (p=0.02). Patients starting nivolumab less than 1 year after ASCT had lower diversity and were excluded from later analyses to avoid confounding by immune reconstitution. Only a single clinical trial cohort was studied, and what caused the repertoire differences, possibly disease activity or prior therapy, remained undefined. Newly diagnosed patients were reported to have lower baseline TCR diversity than healthy donors, and relapsed/refractory patients were reported to have lower baseline TCR diversity still. Among trial patients, those achieving complete response had baseline diversity similar to that of newly diagnosed patients, while diversity was significantly lower in partial responders and progressors.

Genomic DNA was extracted with the Qiagen DNeasy kit from unsorted PBMCs and from negatively selected CD4+ and CD8+ fractions. TCR beta CDR3 regions were subjected to amplification by immunoSEQ multiplex PCR with primers that anneal to V and J segments. A synthetic immune receptor repertoire was used to minimize amplification bias, and any residual bias was removed computationally once sequencing was done. The authors' analysis ran thus. Repertoire diversity was quantified as the Shannon entropy index using custom Python scripts. Unsorted, CD4+ and CD8+ repertoires were analyzed separately, except for combined analyses in which CD4+ and CD8+ sequences were merged in silico. Clonal expansion was defined as at least a 2-fold frequency increase after treatment relative to C1D1, with a pseudocount of 0.5 for undetected baseline clones. Singleton clones were defined as clones with 0 or 1 copy at C1D1, and non-singleton clones were defined as clones with 2 or more copies. Clones expanded in unsorted samples were assigned a CD4+, CD8+ or unknown annotation through matching of protein sequences in sorted samples from the same patient. Wilcoxon tests on paired samples were used to test changes in diversity from C1D1 to C4D1. TCRdb took this table from immuneACCESS and kept in-frame rearrangements with V and J called. Such tables lack part of the clones; where checked against another copy, unresolved V genes explain under half of the gap, and the rest is unexplained. The DNA was the basis for D and trimming; V, J and clone size are from that table. For this sample there are about 150,000 clones; approximately 81% appear just once. Over 7.5% of the sample goes to the ten largest clones.

The sample in question was peripheral blood mononuclear cells (PBMCs), obtained before the second cycle of nivolumab. The receptor was isolated from a human donor with classical Hodgkin lymphoma. The V and J segments used are TRBV15 and TRBJ2-1; the central 7 bases match TRBD1. The DNA is as follows: TGTGCCACCAGCAGAGAACAGGGGTGGGCAAATGAGCAGTTCTTC. This yields the protein CATSREQGWANEQFF.